This T cell receptor (beta chain) was obtained from a study of shared clonotypes between healthy human individuals. At the level of the study: The people who gave samples were two women and three men aged 18 to 49.

As regards this clone: Antigen: not known.

The study, taken as a whole, reports: Enrolling few donors narrowed the genetic and exposure-history diversity that was represented. Roughly 5% of naive CD4 clonotypes were common to several donors. Generation probability values for non-shared clonotypes were lower than those for clonotypes shared by all four donors.

Using immunoSEQ multiplex PCR, the repertoire was profiled, and TCRdb retains in-frame clones only, with some absent. The profile covers 2,500,000 or so clones, with about nine tenths appearing a single time and around 0.4% taken by the ten largest. V lost 4 bases and J 2 bases, leaving 11 bases between the germline ends. Germline V CDR1 and CDR2: LNHDA, SQIVND (reference sequence). The CDR3 spans 14 residues. The chain carries TRBV19 and TRBJ1-1; no reliable D call. The source material was naive CD4+ T cells from PBMCs. Subset in this sample: CD45RA+ positively selected. The clonotype was recovered from a young man in good health. Some clones in this sample may be carry-over from other donors' samples. CDR3 nucleotides: TGTGCCAGTAGTACTCGCGGAGTAAACACTGAAGCTTTCTTT. This sequence encodes CASSTRGVNTEAFF.